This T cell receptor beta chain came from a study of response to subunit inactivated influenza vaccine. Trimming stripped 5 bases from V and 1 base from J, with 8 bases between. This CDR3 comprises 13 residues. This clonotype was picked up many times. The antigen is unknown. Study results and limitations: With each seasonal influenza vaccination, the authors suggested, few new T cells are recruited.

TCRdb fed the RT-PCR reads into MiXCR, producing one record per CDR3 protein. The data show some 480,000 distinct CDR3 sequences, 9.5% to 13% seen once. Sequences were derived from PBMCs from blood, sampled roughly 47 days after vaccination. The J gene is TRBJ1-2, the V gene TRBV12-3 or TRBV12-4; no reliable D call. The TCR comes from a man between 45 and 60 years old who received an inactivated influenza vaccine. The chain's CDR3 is CASSPGRNYGYTF. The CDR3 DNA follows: TGTGCCAGCAGTCCCGGCCGTAACTATGGCTACACCTTC.